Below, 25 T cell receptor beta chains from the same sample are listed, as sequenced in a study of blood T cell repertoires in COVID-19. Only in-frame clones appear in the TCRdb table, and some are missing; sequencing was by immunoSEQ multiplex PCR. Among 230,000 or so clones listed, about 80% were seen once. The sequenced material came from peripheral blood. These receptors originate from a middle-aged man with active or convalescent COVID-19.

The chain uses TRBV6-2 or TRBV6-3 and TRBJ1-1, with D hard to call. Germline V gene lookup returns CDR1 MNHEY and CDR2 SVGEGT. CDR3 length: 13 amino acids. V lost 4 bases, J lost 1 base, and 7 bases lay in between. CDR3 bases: TGTGCCAGCAGTTCTTCCGGGAACACTGAAGCTTTCTTT. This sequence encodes CASSSSGNTEAFF.

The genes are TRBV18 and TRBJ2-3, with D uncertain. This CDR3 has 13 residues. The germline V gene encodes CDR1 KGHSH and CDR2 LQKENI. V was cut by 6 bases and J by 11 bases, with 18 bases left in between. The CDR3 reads CASSPRDGDLQYF. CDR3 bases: TGTGCCAGCTCCCCCAGAGATGGAGACCTGCAGTATTTT.

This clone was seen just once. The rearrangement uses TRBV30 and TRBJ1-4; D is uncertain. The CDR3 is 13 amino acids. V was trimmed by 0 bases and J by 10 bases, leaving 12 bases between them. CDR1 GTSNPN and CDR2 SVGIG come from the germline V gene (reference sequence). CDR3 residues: CAWSVQHSSKLFF. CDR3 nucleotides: TGTGCCTGGAGTGTACAACACAGCTCAAAACTGTTTTTT. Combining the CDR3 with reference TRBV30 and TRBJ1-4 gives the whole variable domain SQTIHQWPATLVQPVGSPLSLECTVEGTSNPNLYWYRQAAGRGLQLLFYSVGIGQISSEVPQNLSASRPQDRQFILSSKKLLLSDSGFYLCAWSVQHSSKLFFGSGTQLSVL.

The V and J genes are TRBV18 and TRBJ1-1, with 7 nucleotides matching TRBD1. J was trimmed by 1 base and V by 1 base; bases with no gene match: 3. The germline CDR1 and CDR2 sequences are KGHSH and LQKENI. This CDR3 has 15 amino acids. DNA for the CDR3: TGTGCCAGCTCACCACAACAGGGGAAGAACACTGAAGCTTTCTTT. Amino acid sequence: CASSPQQGKNTEAFF.

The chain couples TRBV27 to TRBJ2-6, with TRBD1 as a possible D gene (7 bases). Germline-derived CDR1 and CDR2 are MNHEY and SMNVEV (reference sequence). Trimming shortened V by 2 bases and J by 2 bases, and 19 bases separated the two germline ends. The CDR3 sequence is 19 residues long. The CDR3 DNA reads TGTGCCAGCAGTTTAGGAGGGTCGACAGGGTTTACTGGGGCCAACGTCCTGACTTTC. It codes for CASSLGGSTGFTGANVLTF.

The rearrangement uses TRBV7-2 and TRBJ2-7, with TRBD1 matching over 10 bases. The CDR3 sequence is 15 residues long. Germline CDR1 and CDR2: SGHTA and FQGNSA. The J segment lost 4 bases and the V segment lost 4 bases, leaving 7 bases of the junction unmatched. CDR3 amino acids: CASSSGGTGDYEQYF. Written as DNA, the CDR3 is TGTGCCAGCAGCTCGGGAGGGACAGGGGATTACGAGCAGTACTTC.

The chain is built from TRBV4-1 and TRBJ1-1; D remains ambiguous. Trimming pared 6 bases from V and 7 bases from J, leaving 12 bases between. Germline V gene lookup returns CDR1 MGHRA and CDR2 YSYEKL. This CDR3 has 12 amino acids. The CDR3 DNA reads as TGCGCCAGCAGGGACTTCAGCCGTGAAGCTTTCTTT. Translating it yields CASRDFSREAFF.

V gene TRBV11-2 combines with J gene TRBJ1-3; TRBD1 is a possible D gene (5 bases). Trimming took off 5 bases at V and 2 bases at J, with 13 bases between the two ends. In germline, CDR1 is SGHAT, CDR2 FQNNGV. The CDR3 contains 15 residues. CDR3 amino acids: CASSPTTGAGNTIYF. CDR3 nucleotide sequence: TGTGCCAGCAGCCCTACTACGGGGGCTGGAAACACCATATATTTT.

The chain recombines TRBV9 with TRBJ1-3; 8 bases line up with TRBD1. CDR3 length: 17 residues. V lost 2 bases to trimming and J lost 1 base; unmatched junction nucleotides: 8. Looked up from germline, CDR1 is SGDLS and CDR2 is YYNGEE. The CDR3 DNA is TGTGCCAGCAGCGTCCAGACAGGGGCTGTTTCTGGAAACACCATATATTTT. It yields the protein CASSVQTGAVSGNTIYF.

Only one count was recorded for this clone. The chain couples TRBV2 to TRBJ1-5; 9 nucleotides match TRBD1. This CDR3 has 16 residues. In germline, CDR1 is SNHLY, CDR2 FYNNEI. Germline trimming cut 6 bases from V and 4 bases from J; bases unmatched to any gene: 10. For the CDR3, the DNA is TGTGCCAGCAGGGGGGCAACAGGGGGCAAAAATCAGCCCCAGCATTTT. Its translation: CASRGATGGKNQPQHF.

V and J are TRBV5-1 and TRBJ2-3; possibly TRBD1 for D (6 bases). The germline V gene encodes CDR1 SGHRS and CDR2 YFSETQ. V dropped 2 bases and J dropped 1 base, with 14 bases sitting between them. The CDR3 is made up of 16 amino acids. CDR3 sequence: CASSFRRQAGTDTQYF. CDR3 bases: TGCGCCAGCAGCTTTAGAAGACAGGCAGGCACAGATACGCAGTATTTT.

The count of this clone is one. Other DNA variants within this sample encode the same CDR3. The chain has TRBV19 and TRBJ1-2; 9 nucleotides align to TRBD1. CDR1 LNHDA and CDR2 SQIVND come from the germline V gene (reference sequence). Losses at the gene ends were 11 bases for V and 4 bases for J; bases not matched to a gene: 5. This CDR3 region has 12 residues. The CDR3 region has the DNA TGTGCCTCCACGACAGGGGGCTATGGCTACACCTTC. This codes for CASTTGGYGYTF. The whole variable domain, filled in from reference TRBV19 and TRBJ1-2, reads DGGITQSPKYLFRKEGQNVTLSCEQNLNHDAMYWYRQDPGQGLRLIYYSQIVNDFQKGDIAEGYSVSREKKESFPLTVTSAQKNPTAFYLCASTTGGYGYTFGSGTRLTVV.

The CDR3 reads CASSGQDQEDEKLFF. CDR3 nucleotide sequence: TGTGCCAGCAGCGGACAGGACCAAGAGGATGAAAAACTGTTTTTT. The chain carries TRBV13 and TRBJ1-4; 7 positions agree with TRBD1. CDR1 is PRHDT, CDR2 FYEKMQ, per germline (reference sequence). The CDR3 runs to 15 residues. V lost 5 bases, J lost 6 bases, and 9 bases stayed unmatched.

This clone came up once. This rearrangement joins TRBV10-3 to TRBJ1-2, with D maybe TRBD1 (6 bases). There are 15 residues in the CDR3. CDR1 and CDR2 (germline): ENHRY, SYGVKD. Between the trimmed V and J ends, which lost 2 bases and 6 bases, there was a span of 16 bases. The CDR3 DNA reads TGTGCCATCAGTGAGCCTACTAGGGGGTTGAATGGCTACACCTTC. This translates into CAISEPTRGLNGYTF.

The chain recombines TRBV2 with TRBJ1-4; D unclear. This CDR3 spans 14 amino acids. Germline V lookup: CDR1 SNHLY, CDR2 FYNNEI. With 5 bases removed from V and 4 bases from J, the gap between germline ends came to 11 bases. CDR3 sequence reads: CASSPGSNNEKLFF. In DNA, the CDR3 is TGTGCCAGCAGTCCCGGGTCCAATAATGAAAAACTGTTTTTT.

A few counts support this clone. As DNA, the CDR3 is TGTGCCAGCAGCTTAAACCGGGGGTCAGGGGAGACCCAGTACTTC. Translating gives CASSLNRGSGETQYF. This chain connects TRBV7-2 to TRBJ2-5; a weak D match, TRBD2 (6 bases). Deletions cut 2 bases from V and 5 bases from J, with 15 bases between. This CDR3 region has 15 residues. Germline CDR1 SGHTA, CDR2 FQGNSA.

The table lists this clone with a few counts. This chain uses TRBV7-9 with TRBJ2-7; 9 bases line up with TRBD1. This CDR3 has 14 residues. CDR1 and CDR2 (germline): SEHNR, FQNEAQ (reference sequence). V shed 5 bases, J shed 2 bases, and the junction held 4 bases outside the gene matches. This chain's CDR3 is CASSGTGPPYEQYF. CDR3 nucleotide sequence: TGTGCCAGCAGCGGGACAGGGCCCCCCTACGAGCAGTACTTC.

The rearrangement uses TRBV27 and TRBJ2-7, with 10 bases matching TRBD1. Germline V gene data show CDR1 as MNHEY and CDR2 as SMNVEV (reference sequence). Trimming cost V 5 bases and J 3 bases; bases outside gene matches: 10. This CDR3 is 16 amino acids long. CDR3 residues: CASSILNRDRGYEQYF. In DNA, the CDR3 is TGTGCCAGCAGTATTCTCAACCGGGACAGGGGCTACGAGCAGTACTTC.

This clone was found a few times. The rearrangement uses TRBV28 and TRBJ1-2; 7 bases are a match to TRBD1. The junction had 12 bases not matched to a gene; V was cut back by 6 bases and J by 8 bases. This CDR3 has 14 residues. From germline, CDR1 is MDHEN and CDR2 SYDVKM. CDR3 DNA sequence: TGTGCCAGCAGATCCGGAGGGGGCGGAATCGGCTACACCTTC. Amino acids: CASRSGGGGIGYTF.

In DNA form, the CDR3 reads TGTGCCAGCAGCCGCGAGACAGGATCCTACAATGAGCAGTTCTTC. Protein sequence: CASSRETGSYNEQFF. The chain combines TRBV7-9 with TRBJ2-1; TRBD1 is a possible D gene (6 bases). Looked up from germline, CDR1 is SEHNR and CDR2 is FQNEAQ (reference sequence). The CDR3 length is 15 residues. Deletions cut 5 bases from V and 1 base from J, with 12 bases between.

CDR3 region: CASSPSPTGHMNTEAFF. The CDR3 DNA reads TGTGCCAGCAGCCCATCACCTACGGGACATATGAACACTGAAGCTTTCTTT. The gene calls are TRBV6-2 or TRBV6-3 and TRBJ1-1; D is perhaps TRBD1 (6 bases). CDR3 length: 17 residues. Between the trimmed V and J ends, which lost 6 bases and 0 bases, there was a span of 20 bases. Per the germline V gene, CDR1 is MNHEY and CDR2 is SVGEGT.

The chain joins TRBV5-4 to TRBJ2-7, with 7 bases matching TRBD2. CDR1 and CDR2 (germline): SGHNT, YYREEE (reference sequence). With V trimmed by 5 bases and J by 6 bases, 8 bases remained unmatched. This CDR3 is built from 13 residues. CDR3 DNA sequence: TGTGCCAGCAGGCGGGGGACCGTAGGCGAGCAGTACTTC. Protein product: CASRRGTVGEQYF.

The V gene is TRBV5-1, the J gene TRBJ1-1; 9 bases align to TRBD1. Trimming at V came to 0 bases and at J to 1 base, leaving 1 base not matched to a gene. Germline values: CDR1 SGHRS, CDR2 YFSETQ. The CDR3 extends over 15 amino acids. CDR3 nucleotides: TGCGCCAGCAGCTTGGAGGACAGGGGGAACACTGAAGCTTTCTTT. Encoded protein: CASSLEDRGNTEAFF.

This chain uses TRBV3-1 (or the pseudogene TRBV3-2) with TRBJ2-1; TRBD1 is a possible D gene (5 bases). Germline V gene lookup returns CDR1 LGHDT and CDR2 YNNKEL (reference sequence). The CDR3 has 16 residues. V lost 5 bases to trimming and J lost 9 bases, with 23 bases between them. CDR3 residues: CASSSPHRSPRGEQFF. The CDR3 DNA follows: TGTGCCAGCAGCTCCCCTCACCGGAGCCCTAGGGGTGAGCAGTTCTTC.

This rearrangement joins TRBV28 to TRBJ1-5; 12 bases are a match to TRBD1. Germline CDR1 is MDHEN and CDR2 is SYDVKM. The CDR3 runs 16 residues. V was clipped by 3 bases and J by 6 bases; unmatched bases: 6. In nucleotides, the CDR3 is TGTGCCAGCAGTTTTTCGGGACAGGGGGCTCGTCAGCCCCAGCATTTT. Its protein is CASSFSGQGARQPQHF.